These 32 T cell receptor beta chains were sequenced from one sample in a study of cytomegalovirus exposure and HLA in healthy donors (dated by TCRdb to the late 2010s). Receptor amplification or capture employed the immunoSEQ multiplex PCR assay. TCRdb re-hosts the immuneACCESS table, in-frame sequences only. Its copies lack some clones; in the studies checked, an unresolved V gene accounts for under half of them, and the cause for the rest is not known. A total of 110,000 to 150,000 clones appear in this sample, 75% to 90% of them only once. Under 8% of the sample is taken by the ten largest. The sample consisted of PBMCs. The receptors shown here come from a woman under 40 in good health and CMV-seropositive.

The chain couples TRBV29-1 to TRBJ2-5; 9 bases are shared with TRBD1. The CDR3 contains 13 residues. Germline-derived CDR1 and CDR2 are SQVTM and ANQGSEA. After removal of 6 bases from V and 4 bases from J, the junction contained 6 bases not matched to a gene. For the CDR3, the DNA is TGCAGCGTCGAGGACAGGGGCGGAGAGACCCAGTACTTC. It is translated as CSVEDRGGETQYF.

This chain links TRBV9 with TRBJ2-1; the match to TRBD1 covers 7 bases. This CDR3 comprises 15 residues. Germline V CDR1 and CDR2: SGDLS, YYNGEE. V shed 3 bases, J shed 0 bases, and the junction held 3 bases outside the gene matches. DNA of the CDR3: TGTGCCAGCAGCGCACAGGGGAGCTCCTACAATGAGCAGTTCTTC. This translates into CASSAQGSSYNEQFF. The whole variable domain, remainder taken from reference TRBV9 and TRBJ2-1, is DSGVTQTPKHLITATGQRVTLRCSPRSGDLSVYWYQQSLDQGLQFLIQYYNGEERAKGNILERFSAQQFPDLHSELNLSSLELGDSALYFCASSAQGSSYNEQFFGPGTRLTVL.

V is TRBV7-2 and J is TRBJ1-2; the match to TRBD1 covers 9 bases. The CDR3 runs 14 residues. J gave up 5 bases and V 5 bases, and 6 bases lay outside the gene matches. The germline V gene encodes CDR1 SGHTA and CDR2 FQGNSA. The CDR3 here is CASSTGQGRYGYTF. DNA for the CDR3: TGTGCCAGCAGCACGGGACAGGGAAGGTATGGCTACACCTTC.

As to this clone: At one boundary the junction diverges from the germline segment, which might be a read error. The rearrangement joins TRBV7-9 to TRBJ2-7; 10 nucleotides match TRBD2. The CDR3 runs 11 residues. The germline gives CDR1 SEHNR, CDR2 FQNEAQ (reference sequence). The CDR3 reads CASTQGLAFLF. The DNA for the CDR3 is TGTGCCAGCACGCAGGGACTAGCGTTCCTCTTC.

This chain uses TRBV29-1 with TRBJ2-3, with 11 nucleotides matching TRBD2. Germline CDR1 is SQVTM and CDR2 is ANQGSEA. The CDR3 covers 19 residues. With V trimmed by 5 bases and J by 6 bases, 22 bases remained unmatched. CDR3 residues: CSVNGHQLLAGARLDTQYF. The CDR3 DNA reads as TGCAGCGTTAACGGACATCAACTACTAGCGGGGGCTCGCCTGGATACGCAGTATTTT.

The chain combines TRBV21-1 with TRBJ2-1; TRBD1, the D gene given by the table, was not confirmed from the DNA. TRBV21-1 is listed as a pseudogene. The CDR3 totals 16 residues. CDR3 region: CASSRRDTKTYNEQFF. As DNA, the CDR3 is TGTGCCAGCAGCCGCCGGGACACCAAGACCTACAATGAGCAGTTCTTC.

The V and J genes are TRBV28 and TRBJ2-7; unclear D gene. CDR3 length: 13 amino acids. The V and J ends lost 6 bases and 2 bases respectively, with 11 bases between them. CDR1 is MDHEN and CDR2 is SYDVKM in the germline V gene. The CDR3 DNA reads as TGTGCCAGCAGGACATACGGTACCTACGAGCAGTACTTC. This encodes CASRTYGTYEQYF.

In DNA, the CDR3 is TGTGCCAGCACCGGGACTAGCGGGGGCCGGGAGACCCAGTACTTC. This codes for CASTGTSGGRETQYF. V is TRBV2 and J is TRBJ2-5; 14 nucleotides match TRBD2. The germline gives CDR1 SNHLY, CDR2 FYNNEI. Losses at the gene ends were 7 bases for V and 5 bases for J; bases not matched to a gene: 6. This CDR3 comprises 15 residues.

The chain couples TRBV16 to TRBJ1-2, with D tentatively TRBD1 (5 bases). Germline assignment: CDR1 KGHSY and CDR2 FQNENV. The length of the CDR3 is 13 residues. V was shortened by 4 bases and J by 4 bases, with 10 bases between the two germline ends. The CDR3 DNA reads TGTGCCAGCAGCCCAGGGCTCAGCTATGGCTACACCTTC. This gives the protein CASSPGLSYGYTF.

The gene calls are TRBV9 and TRBJ1-1; TRBD1 matches 7 bases. This CDR3 has 13 amino acids. Germline CDR1 reads SGDLS; CDR2 reads YYNGEE. Trimming at V came to 4 bases and at J to 3 bases, leaving 3 bases not matched to a gene. CDR3 loop: CASSHGTDTEAFF. The DNA for the CDR3 is TGTGCCAGCAGCCACGGGACAGACACTGAAGCTTTCTTT. Using reference TRBV9 and TRBJ1-1 for the parts outside the CDR3, the full variable domain is DSGVTQTPKHLITATGQRVTLRCSPRSGDLSVYWYQQSLDQGLQFLIQYYNGEERAKGNILERFSAQQFPDLHSELNLSSLELGDSALYFCASSHGTDTEAFFGQGTRLTVV.

The V and J genes are TRBV2 and TRBJ2-5, with 9 bases identical to TRBD2. With 7 bases clipped from V and 5 bases from J, the junction kept 14 bases outside the gene matches. The CDR3 runs to 16 residues. Germline V CDR1 and CDR2: SNHLY, FYNNEI. DNA of the CDR3: TGTGCCAGCACCCGAAGTTGGCGGGAGGGCCGGGAGACCCAGTACTTC. This translates into CASTRSWREGRETQYF.

The genes are TRBV19 and TRBJ1-5; TRBD1 matches 8 bases. With V trimmed by 7 bases and J by 1 base, 6 bases remained unmatched. The CDR3 has 15 amino acids. The V gene's germline CDR1 is LNHDA and CDR2 SQIVND (reference sequence). In nucleotides, the CDR3 is TGTGCCAGTATGCCCGGACAGGGAAGCAATCAGCCCCAGCATTTT. Encoded protein: CASMPGQGSNQPQHF. The complete variable domain, with remaining parts taken from reference TRBV19 and TRBJ1-5, reads DGGITQSPKYLFRKEGQNVTLSCEQNLNHDAMYWYRQDPGQGLRLIYYSQIVNDFQKGDIAEGYSVSREKKESFPLTVTSAQKNPTAFYLCASMPGQGSNQPQHFGDGTRLSIL.

This chain links TRBV5-4 with TRBJ2-7; 8 bases line up with TRBD2. CDR3 length: 13 residues. V lost 0 bases, J lost 6 bases, and 2 bases stayed unmatched. Germline V gene lookup returns CDR1 SGHNT and CDR2 YYREEE (reference sequence). CDR3 in amino acids: CASSLGLAGEQYF. The CDR3 region has the DNA TGTGCCAGCAGCTTGGGGCTAGCGGGCGAGCAGTACTTC.

The V and J genes are TRBV2 and TRBJ1-4; 8 nucleotides agree with TRBD1. The CDR3 sequence is 15 residues long. Germline CDR1 reads SNHLY; CDR2 reads FYNNEI. V lost 5 bases, J lost 12 bases, and 14 bases stayed unmatched. CDR3 loop: CASSNRQGMDQQLFF. The CDR3 DNA reads as TGTGCCAGCAGTAACCGACAGGGGATGGATCAGCAACTGTTTTTT.

This chain uses TRBV5-1 with TRBJ1-2; D is ambiguous. Between the trimmed V and J ends, which lost 0 bases and 4 bases, there was a span of 4 bases. There are 12 residues in the CDR3. The V gene's germline CDR1 is SGHRS and CDR2 YFSETQ. The CDR3 DNA sequence: TGCGCCAGCAGCTTGGACGGCTATGGCTACACCTTC. This encodes CASSLDGYGYTF.

V is TRBV6-1 and J is TRBJ1-2; a weak D match, TRBD1 (6 bases). The germline V and J ends were trimmed by 4 bases and 6 bases, with 12 bases remaining between them. Germline CDR1 is MNHNS and CDR2 is SASEGT. This CDR3 spans 13 amino acids. The CDR3 region is CASSAQGPHGYTF. CDR3 bases: TGTGCCAGCAGTGCCCAGGGGCCCCATGGCTACACCTTC.

V gene TRBV7-2 combines with J gene TRBJ2-2; 8 bases match TRBD1. J gave up 7 bases and V 5 bases, and 6 bases lay outside the gene matches. Germline V gene lookup returns CDR1 SGHTA and CDR2 FQGNSA. This CDR3 has 14 residues. This CDR3 is CASSRRGLGGELFF. CDR3 bases: TGTGCCAGCAGCCGCAGGGGGCTGGGCGGGGAGCTGTTTTTT.

The chain is built from TRBV4-1 and TRBJ1-1, with D unclear. The V and J ends lost 5 bases and 0 bases respectively, with 10 bases between them. Germline lookup yields CDR1 MGHRA and CDR2 YSYEKL. This CDR3 is 14 amino acids long. As DNA, the CDR3 is TGCGCCAGCAGCACATATACAGTGAACACTGAAGCTTTCTTT. This sequence encodes CASSTYTVNTEAFF.

Only a few counts were recorded for this clone. The V and J genes are TRBV6-1 and TRBJ1-5; TRBD1 matches 7 bases. Trimming took 0 bases from V and 7 from J; bases not matched to a gene: 6. Germline V gene data show CDR1 as MNHNS and CDR2 as SASEGT. The CDR3 loop spans 15 amino acids. The CDR3 DNA reads as TGTGCCAGCAGTGAAGCAGGGGGCTCTACGCAGCCCCAGCATTTT. Translated: CASSEAGGSTQPQHF.

The rearrangement joins TRBV7-8 to TRBJ1-1; D is unresolved. The CDR3 covers 14 residues. Trimming took 2 bases from V and 6 from J, leaving 13 bases between them. Germline CDR1 is SGHVS and CDR2 is FQNEAQ. The CDR3 is CASSLLGGSAEAFF. The CDR3 nucleotides are TGTGCCAGCAGCTTATTGGGAGGGTCCGCTGAAGCTTTCTTT.

V is TRBV15 and J is TRBJ1-5; no definite D call. Germline V lookup: CDR1 LNHNV, CDR2 YYDKDF (reference sequence). The CDR3 has 18 amino acids. V lost 1 base and J lost 3, with 19 bases in between. Written as DNA, the CDR3 is TGTGCCACCAGCAGAGTATATGGAGTAGAACCGAACAATCAGCCCCAGCATTTT. Translated: CATSRVYGVEPNNQPQHF.

The table lists this clone with a count of one. The chain uses TRBV9 and TRBJ1-2; TRBD1 agrees at 7 bases. This CDR3 spans 16 amino acids. V shed 0 bases, J shed 1 base, and the junction held 6 bases outside the gene matches. The germline V gene encodes CDR1 SGDLS and CDR2 YYNGEE. The CDR3 coding sequence is TGTGCCAGCAGCGTAGGAGGCACAGGGGTTAACTATGGCTACACCTTC. Amino acid sequence: CASSVGGTGVNYGYTF. Full variable domain (rest looked up from reference TRBV9 and TRBJ1-2): DSGVTQTPKHLITATGQRVTLRCSPRSGDLSVYWYQQSLDQGLQFLIQYYNGEERAKGNILERFSAQQFPDLHSELNLSSLELGDSALYFCASSVGGTGVNYGYTFGSGTRLTVV.

This chain joins TRBV6-5 and TRBJ2-3; TRBD1 matches 7 bases. The J segment lost 1 base and the V segment lost 4 bases, leaving 5 bases of the junction unmatched. The CDR3 extends over 15 amino acids. Germline values: CDR1 MNHEY, CDR2 SVGAGI. The CDR3 DNA reads TGTGCCAGCAGTTTTAGACAGGGTGGCACAGATACGCAGTATTTT. Amino acids: CASSFRQGGTDTQYF.

The V gene is TRBV6-5, the J gene TRBJ2-5, with D tentatively TRBD1 (5 bases). The CDR3 runs to 14 residues. Per germline, CDR1 MNHEY and CDR2 SVGAGI. V was trimmed by 2 bases and J by 5 bases, leaving 12 bases between them. CDR3 nucleotide sequence: TGTGCCAGCAGTTACCAGGGTTTGAGGGAGACCCAGTACTTC. Its protein is CASSYQGLRETQYF.

The V gene is TRBV27, the J gene TRBJ2-2; D may be TRBD2 (5 bases). V gave up 3 bases and J gave up 5 bases, with 19 bases separating them. This CDR3 region has 17 residues. Germline CDR1 reads MNHEY; CDR2 reads SMNVEV (reference sequence). The chain's CDR3 is CASSFDLAGAGTGELFF. The CDR3 DNA follows: TGTGCCAGCAGTTTTGATTTGGCGGGCGCGGGTACCGGGGAGCTGTTTTTT.

The V gene is TRBV19, the J gene TRBJ1-2, with 10 bases identical to TRBD1. V shed 5 bases and J 7 bases; nucleotides not matched to a gene: 7. CDR1 and CDR2 from the germline V gene are LNHDA and SQIVND (reference sequence). This CDR3 region has 14 residues. The CDR3 nucleotides are TGTGCCAGTAGTGACCCGGACAGGGGGACTGGCTACACCTTC. Translation: CASSDPDRGTGYTF.

V usage is TRBV2 and J usage is TRBJ2-3; 8 bases map to TRBD2. Germline V gene sequence: CDR1 SNHLY, CDR2 FYNNEI. V gave up 7 bases and J gave up 1 base; unmatched junction bases: 7. This CDR3 contains 15 residues. The CDR3 DNA follows: TGTGCCAGCAACATCGCGACTAGCGGCACAGATACGCAGTATTTT. It yields the protein CASNIATSGTDTQYF.

This chain joins TRBV7-8 and TRBJ1-4; 7 bases line up with TRBD1. Germline V CDR1 and CDR2: SGHVS, FQNEAQ. V dropped 5 bases and J dropped 0; count of bases not matched to a gene: 6. The CDR3 is made up of 16 amino acids. The CDR3 protein is CASSVTGSATNEKLFF. The CDR3 DNA is TGTGCCAGCAGCGTGACAGGGTCGGCAACTAATGAAAAACTGTTTTTT.

The rearrangement links TRBV5-1 to TRBJ2-7; TRBD2 might be the D (6 bases). Germline V gene sequence: CDR1 SGHRS, CDR2 YFSETQ. With 0 bases removed from V and 4 bases from J, the gap between germline ends came to 11 bases. The CDR3 contains 14 residues. The CDR3 reads CASSLAAGHYEQYF. CDR3 sequence (DNA): TGCGCCAGCAGCTTGGCGGCGGGGCATTACGAGCAGTACTTC.

The count of this clone is one. The rearrangement uses TRBV6-1 and TRBJ2-7; D possibly corresponds to TRBD1 (6 bases). This CDR3 comprises 13 residues. From germline, CDR1 is MNHNS and CDR2 SASEGT. Between the trimmed V and J ends, which lost 6 bases and 2 bases, there was a span of 11 bases. This CDR3 is CASRGRGPYEQYF. The CDR3 DNA reads as TGTGCCAGCAGGGGCAGGGGACCCTACGAGCAGTACTTC.

This chain connects TRBV7-2 to TRBJ2-5; D gene ambiguous. Germline V gives CDR1 SGHTA, CDR2 FQGNSA. This CDR3 contains 14 residues. Trimming took off 1 base at V and 5 bases at J, with 11 bases between the two ends. The CDR3 region is CASSLDPRQETQYF. As DNA, the CDR3 is TGTGCCAGCAGCTTAGATCCGCGGCAGGAGACCCAGTACTTC.

The CDR3 loop reads CASSLLRVGGYTF. As DNA, the CDR3 is TGTGCCAGCAGCCTACTGAGGGTCGGTGGCTACACCTTC. The chain couples TRBV5-6 to TRBJ1-2; no definite D call. This CDR3 comprises 13 residues. The germline gives CDR1 SGHDT, CDR2 YYEEEE. Trimming took 4 bases from V and 7 from J, leaving 14 bases between them. Looking up the rest from reference TRBV5-6 and TRBJ1-2 gives the full variable domain: DAGVTQSPTHLIKTRGQQVTLRCSPKSGHDTVSWYQQALGQGPQFIFQYYEEEERQRGNFPDRFSGHQFPNYSSELNVNALLLGDSALYLCASSLLRVGGYTFGSGTRLTVV.